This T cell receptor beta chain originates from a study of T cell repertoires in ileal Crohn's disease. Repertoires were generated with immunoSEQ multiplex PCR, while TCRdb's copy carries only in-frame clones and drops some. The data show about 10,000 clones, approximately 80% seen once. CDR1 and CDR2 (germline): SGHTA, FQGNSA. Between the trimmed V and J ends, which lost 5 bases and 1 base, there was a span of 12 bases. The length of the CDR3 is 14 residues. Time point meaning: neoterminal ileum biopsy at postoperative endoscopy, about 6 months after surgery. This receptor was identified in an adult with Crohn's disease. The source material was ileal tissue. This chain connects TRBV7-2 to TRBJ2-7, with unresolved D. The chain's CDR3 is CASSPLFVSYEQYF. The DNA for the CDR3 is TGTGCCAGCAGCCCCTTGTTTGTTTCCTACGAGCAGTACTTC.